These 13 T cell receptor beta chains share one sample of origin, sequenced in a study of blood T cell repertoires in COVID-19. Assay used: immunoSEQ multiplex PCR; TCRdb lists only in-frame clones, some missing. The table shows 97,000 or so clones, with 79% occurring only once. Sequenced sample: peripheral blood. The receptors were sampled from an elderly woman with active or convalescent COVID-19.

The CDR3 DNA is TGCGCCAGCAGCTTGGGCCCACTAGCGGGGCACACCGGGGAGCTGTTTTTT. Its translation: CASSLGPLAGHTGELFF. The rearrangement uses TRBV5-1 and TRBJ2-2; TRBD2 agrees at 10 bases. Trimming took 0 bases from V and 3 from J; bases not matched to a gene: 5. CDR1 is SGHRS and CDR2 is YFSETQ in the germline V gene. The CDR3 covers 17 residues.

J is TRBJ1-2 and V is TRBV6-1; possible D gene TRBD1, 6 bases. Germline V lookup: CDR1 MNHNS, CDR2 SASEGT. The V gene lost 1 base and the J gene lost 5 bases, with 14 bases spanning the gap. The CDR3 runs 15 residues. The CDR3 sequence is CASSEGTALLYGYTF. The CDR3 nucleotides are TGTGCCAGCAGTGAAGGGACAGCCCTATTGTATGGCTACACCTTC.

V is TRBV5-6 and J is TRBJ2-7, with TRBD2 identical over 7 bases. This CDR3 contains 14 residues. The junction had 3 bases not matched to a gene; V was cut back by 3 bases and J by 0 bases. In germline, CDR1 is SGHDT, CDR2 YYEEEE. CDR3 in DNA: TGTGCCAGCAGCTCGTGGACTAGCTCCTACGAGCAGTACTTC. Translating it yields CASSSWTSSYEQYF.

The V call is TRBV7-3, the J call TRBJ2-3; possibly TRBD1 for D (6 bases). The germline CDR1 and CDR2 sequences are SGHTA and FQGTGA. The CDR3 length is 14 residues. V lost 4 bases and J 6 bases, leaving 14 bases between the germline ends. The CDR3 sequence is CASSSRTGPDTQYF. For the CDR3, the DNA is TGTGCCAGCAGCTCCCGAACAGGGCCCGATACGCAGTATTTT. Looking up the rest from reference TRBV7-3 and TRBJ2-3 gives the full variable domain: GAGVSQTPSNKVTEKGKYVELRCDPISGHTALYWYRQSLGQGPEFLIYFQGTGAADDSGLPNDRFFAVRPEGSVSTLKIQRTERGDSAVYLCASSSRTGPDTQYFGPGTRLTVL.

The CDR3 DNA is TGTGCCAGCAGTTACTTATCTAGCGAGGATGAGCAGTTCTTC. Its translation: CASSYLSSEDEQFF. The chain has TRBV6-5 and TRBJ2-1; the D gene is possibly TRBD2 (6 bases). Trimming cost V 1 base and J 8 bases, with 12 bases left between them. Per germline, CDR1 MNHEY and CDR2 SVGAGI. This CDR3 comprises 14 residues.

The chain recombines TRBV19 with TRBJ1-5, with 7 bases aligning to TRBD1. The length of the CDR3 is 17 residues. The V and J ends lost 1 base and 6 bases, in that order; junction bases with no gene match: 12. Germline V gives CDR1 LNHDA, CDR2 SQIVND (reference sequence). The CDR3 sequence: CASSIGRGIFNRQPQHF. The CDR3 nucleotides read TGTGCCAGTAGTATAGGCAGGGGGATTTTTAATCGTCAGCCCCAGCATTTT.

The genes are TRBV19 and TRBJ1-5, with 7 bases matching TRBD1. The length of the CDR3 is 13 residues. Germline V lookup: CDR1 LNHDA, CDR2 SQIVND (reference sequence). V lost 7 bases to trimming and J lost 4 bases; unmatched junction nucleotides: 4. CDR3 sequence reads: CASTLDRNQPQHF. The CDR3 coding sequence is TGTGCCAGTACCTTGGACAGGAATCAGCCCCAGCATTTT.

CDR3 in DNA: TGTGCCAGCAGCCCAGTCCCGGGACAGGGTTACGCGGAGACCCAGTACTTC. It codes for CASSPVPGQGYAETQYF. This chain links TRBV28 with TRBJ2-5; 9 bases map to TRBD1. CDR3 length: 17 amino acids. Germline assignment: CDR1 MDHEN and CDR2 SYDVKM. The J segment lost 5 bases and the V segment lost 6 bases, leaving 16 bases of the junction unmatched.

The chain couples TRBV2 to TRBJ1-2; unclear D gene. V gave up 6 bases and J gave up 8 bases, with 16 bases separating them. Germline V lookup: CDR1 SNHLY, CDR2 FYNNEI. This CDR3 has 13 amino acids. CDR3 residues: CASRTDAGGGYTF. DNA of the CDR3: TGTGCCAGCAGGACGGACGCCGGAGGGGGCTACACCTTC.

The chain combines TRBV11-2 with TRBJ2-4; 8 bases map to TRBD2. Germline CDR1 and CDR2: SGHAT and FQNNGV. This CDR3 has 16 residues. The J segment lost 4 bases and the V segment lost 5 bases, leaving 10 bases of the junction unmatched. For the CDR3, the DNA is TGTGCCAGCAGCGAAGGGACATCTAGCGGGAAAAACATTCAGTACTTC. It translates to CASSEGTSSGKNIQYF.

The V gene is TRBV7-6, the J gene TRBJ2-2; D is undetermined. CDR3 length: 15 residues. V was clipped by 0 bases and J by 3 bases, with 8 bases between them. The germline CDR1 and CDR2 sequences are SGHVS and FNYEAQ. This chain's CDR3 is CASSLAPGYTGELFF. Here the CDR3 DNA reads TGTGCCAGCAGCTTAGCCCCAGGCTACACCGGGGAGCTGTTTTTT. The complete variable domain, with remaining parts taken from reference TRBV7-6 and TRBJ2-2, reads GAGVSQSPRYKVTKRGQDVALRCDPISGHVSLYWYRQALGQGPEFLTYFNYEAQQDKSGLPNDRFSAERPEGSISTLTIQRTEQRDSAMYRCASSLAPGYTGELFFGEGSRLTVL.

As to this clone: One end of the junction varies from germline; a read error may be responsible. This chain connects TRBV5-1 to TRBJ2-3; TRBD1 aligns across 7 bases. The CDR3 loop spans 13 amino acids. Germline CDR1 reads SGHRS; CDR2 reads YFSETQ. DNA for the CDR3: TGTGCCAGCAGCCCGGACAGGAGGGATACGCAGTATTTT. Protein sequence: CASSPDRRDTQYF.

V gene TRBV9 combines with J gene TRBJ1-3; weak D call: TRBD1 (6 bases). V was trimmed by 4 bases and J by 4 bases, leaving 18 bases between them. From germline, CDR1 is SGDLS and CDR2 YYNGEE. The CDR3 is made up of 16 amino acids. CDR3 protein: CASSPGHNRAGNTIYF. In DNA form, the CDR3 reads TGTGCCAGCAGCCCTGGACACAACAGGGCAGGAAACACCATATATTTT.